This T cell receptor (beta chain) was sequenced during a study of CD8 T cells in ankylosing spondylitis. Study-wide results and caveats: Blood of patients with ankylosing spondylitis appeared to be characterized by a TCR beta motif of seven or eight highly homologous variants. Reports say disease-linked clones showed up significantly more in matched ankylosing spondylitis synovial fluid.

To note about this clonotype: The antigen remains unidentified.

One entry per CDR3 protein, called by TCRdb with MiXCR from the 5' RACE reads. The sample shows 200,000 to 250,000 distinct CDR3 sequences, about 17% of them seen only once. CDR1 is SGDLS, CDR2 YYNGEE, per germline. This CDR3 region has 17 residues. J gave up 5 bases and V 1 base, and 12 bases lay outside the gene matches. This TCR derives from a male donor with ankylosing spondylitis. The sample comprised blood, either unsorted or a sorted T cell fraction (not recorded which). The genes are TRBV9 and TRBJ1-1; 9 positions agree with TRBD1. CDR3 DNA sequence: TGTGCCAGCAGCGTAAATATTGGGACAGGGTCGAGGACTGAAGCTTTCTTT. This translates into CASSVNIGTGSRTEAFF.